This TCR beta chain was retrieved from a study of CD8 T cells in Susac syndrome (dated by TCRdb to the late 2010s). Looking at the study overall: Of the Susac syndrome patients who were sequenced, eight or nine were in clinical remission while more than five had clinically active disease. At the time of blood withdrawal, Susac syndrome patients were either therapy-naive, taking corticosteroids (with some also receiving IVIg), or on IVIg alone. Repertoire sequencing was used to test whether CD8+ T cell activation and differentiation in Susac syndrome was antigen driven.

Overall study outcomes, separate from this receptor: The TCR sequencing and HLA analysis was acknowledged to have included a relatively small number of individuals. No clonal expansion was detected in the CD4+ T cell repertoire of Susac syndrome patients.

About this clonotype itself: Its antigen is still unknown. Base qualities were left out, and no much larger clone turns up one base away.

RNA was extracted with the RNeasy kit and about 0.45 to 1 ug was reverse transcribed using random hexamers. TCR beta CDR3 regions were amplified with the immunoSEQ multiplex PCR assay covering 54 Vbeta and 13 Jbeta segments. Bias from PCR amplification was corrected by using a synthetic template baseline for primer optimization and for computational correction. The source study handled its data this way. Reads were assigned to V, D and J genes according to IMGT and analyzed in immunoSEQ Analyzer, with only productive sequences retained. To calculate clonality, Shannon entropy was normalized by log2 of the number of productive unique sequences and then subtracted from one. For each patient and control, public and private clones were evaluated within the 100 most prevalent clones. Clones were defined as Susac-specific if absent from the healthy and MS cohorts, from approximately 1,100 published viral clones and from other ImmuneACCESS disease sequences. The public reads were reanalyzed by TCRdb: fastp trimming at Q25, MiXCR alignment, in-frame beta chains only. Entries are consolidated by CDR3 protein sequence, retaining the most common genes and DNA. The V and J calls shown here were made by TCRdb, not taken from the authors' results. For this sample there are some 250,000 distinct CDR3 sequences; around 96% appear just once. The top ten constitute 0.1% of the sample.

High-throughput TCR beta sequencing profiled peripheral blood CD8+ and CD4+ T cells from healthy donors, Susac syndrome patients and multiple sclerosis patients. The Susac syndrome patients fulfilled recently defined diagnostic criteria for either definite or probable disease. CD8+ TEMRA cells were enriched by FACS, while bulk CD8+ and CD4+ T cells were purified by magnetic negative isolation. Blood was drawn into EDTA tubes, processed within 24 hours, and PBMCs were isolated by density gradient centrifugation. PBMCs intended for TCR sequencing were cryopreserved in liquid nitrogen and were subsequently thawed in a 37 degrees C water bath. The sorted or isolated CD4+, CD8+ and CD8+ TEMRA cells reached a purity of at least 90%. The germline V and J ends show losses of 2 bases and 4 bases respectively, and no gene match explains 7 bases of the junction. CDR1 and CDR2 were assigned from the germline V gene (reference sequence) as GTSNPN and SVGIG. The CDR3 spans 16 residues, from the cysteine through the phenylalanine. Of all the DNA, just the CDR3 is kept, 48 bases in frame from base 1.

The sequence was collected from a human donor with Susac syndrome. In this chain, TRBV30 is recombined with TRBJ2-1; a stretch of 11 junction bases matches TRBD2. Specimen: CD4+ T cells from PBMCs. CDR3 protein: CAWSFPGLAVYNEQFF. Read as DNA, the sequence is TGTGCCTGGAGTTTTCCGGGACTAGCGGTTTACAATGAGCAGTTCTTC.